Listed below are T cell receptor beta chains from one sample, sequenced in a study of blood T cell repertoires in COVID-19. Clones were sequenced by immunoSEQ multiplex PCR, and TCRdb holds only the in-frame ones, with some missing. Of about 210,000 clones in the sample, 65% to 85% were seen once. Input material: peripheral blood. The receptor set was obtained from a woman in her fifties or sixties with acute or convalescent COVID-19. Each CDR3 is given without its conserved first and last residue. Not every row has a clone size; where given, it reads once, few, many or a size class.

v_gene | len | abundance | CDR3aa
TRBV28 | 12 | . | ASSDDRATYGYT
TRBV19 | 11 | . | ASSMAGVQPQH
TRBV19 | 11 | . | ASSQGAGDEQF
TRBV5-1 | 13 | . | ASSLGQARGYEQY
TRBV2 | 9 | . | ASTSAGSQY
TRBV7-2 | 15 | . | ASSLGGSSLGSYEQY
TRBV7-9 | 17 | . | ASSSGGLAGRSSYNEQF
TRBV9 | 10 | . | ASSVVLDTQY
TRBV12-3/TRBV12-4 | 10 | . | ASTPGGRQAF
TRBV19 | 12 | . | ASSIPQGAGGYT
TRBV5-1 | 13 | . | ASSLYGRAVETQY
TRBV10-2 | 12 | . | ASSEQGSGNTIY
TRBV29-1 | 10 | . | SARLAAETQY
TRBV2 | 11 | . | ASRRTARETQY
TRBV28 | 14 | . | ASSLWGGSPTDTQY
TRBV28 | 14 | . | ASSLWTSGRNNEQF
TRBV7-9 | 13 | . | ASSPLGSGTDTQY
TRBV7-9 | 12 | . | ASSFGGAAYGYT
TRBV5-5 | 14 | . | ASSPVGGRNTGELF
TRBV28 | 14 | . | ASSLTGPFDTGELF
TRBV27 | 14 | . | ASSLEIQATNTEAF
TRBV3-1/TRBV3-2 | 12 | . | ASSQVQGSAEAF
TRBV4-2 | 14 | . | ASSQPIAGGGETQY
TRBV11-2 | 13 | few | ASSLLAGPSGELF
TRBV7-2 | 12 | . | ASSLSPAASEQY
TRBV9 | 14 | . | ASSVAGLPSTDTQY
TRBV25-1 | 12 | . | ASQLAGGPVEQY
TRBV2 | 12 | . | ASSDQLLGETQY
TRBV30 | 11 | . | AFQVRANYGYT
TRBV28 | 14 | few | ASRFRDREYGYGYT
TRBV7-6 | 14 | . | ASSSPRAGGPEEQY
TRBV7-9 | 12 | . | ASSSGGRGDIQY
TRBV5-1 | 15 | . | ASSLGVGGQAGNTIY
TRBV5-1 | 12 | . | ASSGGQGRYEQY
TRBV28 | 12 | . | ASLQGAGTGELF
TRBV6-6 | 12 | . | ASSPRDREDSQY
TRBV20-1 | 14 | . | SASGAPGLAGETQF
TRBV10-3 | 12 | . | AISKASGQETQY
TRBV28 | 12 | . | AVGREGSTDTQY
TRBV5-4 | 11 | . | ASSLQGDNEQF
TRBV27 | 14 | once | ASSPRTSGRGDTQY
TRBV7-2 | 12 | . | ASSLLPNSYEQY
TRBV27 | 16 | . | ASSLRWSQGAYGNTIY
TRBV19 | 15 | . | ASSTTFREGRGETQY
TRBV28 | 13 | few | ASSPSGTGEETQY
TRBV5-1 | 12 | . | ASSLSSKAGEQY
TRBV3-1/TRBV3-2 | 14 | . | ASSSSTGGAGYGYT
TRBV11-2 | 14 | . | ASSLAGGINTDTQY
TRBV2 | 10 | . | ASTSNSGEQY